This TCR beta chain emerged from a study of control samples from healthy donors and cancer patients. Only in-frame clones appear in the TCRdb table, and some are missing; sequencing was by immunoSEQ multiplex PCR. Of about 77,000 clones listed, approximately 92% are singletons. CDR3 size: 14 residues. Trimming stripped 1 base from V and 3 bases from J, with 9 bases between. Germline V gives CDR1 MGHRA, CDR2 YSYEKL. This sequence was found in a woman aged 60-75 years in good health. The genes are TRBV4-1 and TRBJ1-2; a weak D match, TRBD1 (6 bases). Sequencing input: blood. The CDR3 protein is CASSQASGDYGYTF. The CDR3, as DNA: TGCGCCAGCAGCCAAGCTTCAGGGGACTATGGCTACACCTTC.